The clone carrying this T cell receptor beta chain was observed a few times. V lost 4 bases to trimming and J lost 4 bases, with 11 bases between them. The CDR3 is 14 amino acids. Germline CDR1 MNHEY, CDR2 SVGAGI. TCRdb fed the 5' RACE reads into MiXCR, producing one record per CDR3 protein. The sample lists around 50,000 distinct CDR3 sequences, about an eighth occurring once. This sample was included in a study of early T cells in non-severe SARS-CoV-2 infection. The sequencing input was whole blood. The chain has TRBV6-5 and TRBJ2-1; the D gene is possibly TRBD2 (5 bases). The clonotype comes from an adult who was a healthcare worker with PCR-confirmed SARS-CoV-2 infection or an uninfected control (not recorded which). The CDR3 DNA follows: TGTGCCAGCAGTTCCCCGGGGATTTACAATGAGCAGTTCTTC. It encodes CASSSPGIYNEQFF.